A selection of T cell receptor beta chains follows, all from one sample in a study of T cell responses to AZD1222 COVID-19 vaccine. Generated by immunoSEQ multiplex PCR, the TCRdb table keeps only in-frame clones and is missing some. The sample records about 120,000 clones, 87% being singletons. Source: peripheral blood, taken 28 days after the second AZD1222 dose. All receptors come from an adult who received the AZD1222 COVID-19 vaccine. The CDR3 runs from the conserved cysteine through the conserved F or W. Fields, in order: J gene, D gene, clone size, V gene, CDR3 protein, CDR3 DNA. A D gene is named only where the DNA matches it firmly. Some rows have no size entry. The others give once, few or many, or a class for an expanded clone.

TRBJ1-5 NA NA TRBV18 CASSLDSNQPQHF TGTGCCAGCTCACTGGATAGCAATCAGCCCCAGCATTTT
TRBJ2-1 TRBD1 NA TRBV7-9 CASSDTGVGDNEQFF TGTGCCAGCAGCGATACAGGGGTCGGGGACAATGAGCAGTTCTTC
TRBJ2-1 TRBD1 NA TRBV2 CASIRTGGSSYNEQFF TGTGCCAGCATTCGAACAGGGGGCTCGTCCTACAATGAGCAGTTCTTC
TRBJ2-2 NA NA TRBV6-2/TRBV6-3 CASSPPGQNTGELFF TGTGCCAGCAGTCCCCCGGGACAAAACACCGGGGAGCTGTTTTTT
TRBJ1-2 NA NA TRBV6-5 CASSPGSYGYTF TGTGCCAGCAGTCCTGGATCTTATGGCTACACCTTC
TRBJ1-1 NA NA TRBV15 CATSNRVFGNTEAFF TGTGCCACCAGCAACAGGGTTTTCGGGAACACTGAAGCTTTCTTT
TRBJ2-7 NA NA TRBV7-2 CASSLAPRTSGRALPEQYF TGTGCCAGCAGCTTAGCGCCTCGAACCTCGGGAAGGGCCCTACCCGAGCAGTACTTC
TRBJ2-2 NA NA TRBV14 CASSQDLTGELFF TGTGCCAGCAGCCAAGATCTCACCGGGGAGCTGTTTTTT
TRBJ2-3 NA NA TRBV3-1/TRBV3-2 CASSQISTGTWTDTQYF TGTGCCAGCAGCCAAATCTCCACAGGGACGTGGACAGATACGCAGTATTTT
TRBJ1-1 NA NA TRBV4-1 CASSPGTRNTEAFF TGCGCCAGCAGCCCCGGGACAAGAAACACTGAAGCTTTCTTT
TRBJ1-1 NA NA TRBV27 CASSSNPVGGEAFF TGTGCCAGCAGTTCTAATCCCGTTGGAGGAGAAGCTTTCTTT
TRBJ1-5 NA NA TRBV6-2/TRBV6-3 CASSSGTIVSQPQHF TGTGCCAGCAGTTCCGGGACTATAGTGAGTCAGCCCCAGCATTTT
TRBJ1-3 NA NA TRBV9 CASSVGGLKNTIYF TGTGCCAGCAGCGTAGGGGGACTGAAAAACACCATATATTTT
TRBJ2-7 NA NA TRBV4-2 CASSQVVGRGPYEQYF TGTGCCAGCAGCCAAGTTGTGGGACGGGGTCCCTACGAGCAGTACTTC
TRBJ2-7 NA NA TRBV5-1 CASSLAASYEQYF TGCGCCAGCAGCTTGGCAGCCTCCTACGAGCAGTACTTC
TRBJ1-5 NA NA TRBV27 CASSSLTALGNQPQHF TGTGCCAGCAGTTCCCTGACAGCCCTCGGCAATCAGCCCCAGCATTTT
TRBJ1-1 NA NA TRBV9 CASSSRSQNTEAFF TGTGCCAGCAGCTCCCGAAGCCAGAACACTGAAGCTTTCTTT
TRBJ1-4 NA NA TRBV6-5 CASSYRRQAGNEKLFF TGTGCCAGCAGTTACCGAAGACAGGCGGGTAATGAAAAACTGTTTTTT
TRBJ2-3 NA NA TRBV29-1 CSVNLVTDTQYF TGCAGCGTTAACCTTGTCACAGATACGCAGTATTTT
TRBJ1-2 NA NA TRBV3-1/TRBV3-2 CASSQAQGYTF TGTGCCAGCAGCCAAGCTCAGGGCTACACCTTC
TRBJ1-5 NA few TRBV6-5 CASSYTHSNQPQHF TGTGCCAGCAGTTATACGCACAGCAATCAGCCCCAGCATTTT
TRBJ2-5 NA NA TRBV7-9 CASTFQGGTQYF TGTGCCAGCACCTTTCAGGGGGGGACCCAGTACTTC
TRBJ1-5 NA NA TRBV6-2/TRBV6-3 CASSYVAGQPQHF TGTGCCAGCAGTTACGTGGCCGGTCAGCCCCAGCATTTT
TRBJ1-5 NA NA TRBV3-1/TRBV3-2 CASSPSGNQPQHF TGTGCCAGCAGCCCGTCAGGGAATCAGCCCCAGCATTTT
TRBJ1-6 NA few TRBV15 CATSREVGVNSPLHF TGTGCCACCAGCAGAGAGGTCGGAGTGAATTCACCCCTCCACTTT